Below, 12 T cell receptor beta chains from the same sample are listed, as sequenced in a study of cytomegalovirus exposure and HLA in healthy donors. Researchers ran the PCR with 60 Vbeta and 13 Jbeta primers. Profiled with immunoSEQ multiplex PCR; TCRdb holds only in-frame clones, not every one. Found here are over 110,000 clones, about 80% of them singletons; the top ten hold approximately 1.2%. Source material: PBMCs. The receptors originated from a male donor in good health and CMV-seropositive.

This rearrangement joins TRBV10-3 to TRBJ1-2; D possibly corresponds to TRBD1 (6 bases). The germline V gene encodes CDR1 ENHRY and CDR2 SYGVKD. The V gene lost 9 bases and the J gene lost 3 bases, with 14 bases spanning the gap. This CDR3 comprises 13 residues. CDR3 coding DNA: TGTGCCATTGAGGGGGGGCAGTACTATGGCTACACCTTC. This sequence encodes CAIEGGQYYGYTF.

The CDR3 DNA sequence: TGTGCCAGCAGTCATCTAGGACTCCAAGAGACCCAGTACTTC. Protein: CASSHLGLQETQYF. This rearrangement joins TRBV6-6 to TRBJ2-5, with a possible D match to TRBD2 (5 bases). This CDR3 contains 14 residues. The V and J ends lost 5 bases and 1 base respectively, with 11 bases between them. In germline, CDR1 is MNHNY, CDR2 SVGAGI (reference sequence).

This chain joins TRBV6-5 and TRBJ2-7; 7 bases fit TRBD1. The V gene's germline CDR1 is MNHEY and CDR2 SVGAGI. This CDR3 is 13 amino acids long. Trimming removed 2 bases from V and 6 bases from J; junction bases left unmatched: 4. CDR3 coding DNA: TGTGCCAGCAGTTACCTGACAGGGAGCGAGCAGTACTTC. Residues: CASSYLTGSEQYF.

The genes are TRBV19 and TRBJ1-1, with D possibly being TRBD1 (5 bases). The ends were cut back, 4 bases at V and 5 bases at J, with 20 bases in the middle. CDR1 is LNHDA, CDR2 SQIVND, per germline (reference sequence). The CDR3 is 16 amino acids. CDR3: CASSTPSRGRQTEAFF. CDR3 nucleotide sequence: TGTGCCAGTAGTACCCCCTCCCGGGGGAGACAAACTGAAGCTTTCTTT.

This rearrangement joins TRBV7-2 to TRBJ2-1, with a weak D call TRBD2 (5 bases). CDR1 is SGHTA, CDR2 FQGNSA, per germline. V was clipped by 1 base and J by 16 bases, with 20 bases between them. CDR3 length: 14 amino acids. CDR3 coding DNA: TGTGCCAGCAGCTTAGTATTTCGGGAAAATTCCCCTTTCTTC. As protein: CASSLVFRENSPFF.

J is TRBJ2-7 and V is TRBV9; no definite D call. CDR1 is SGDLS, CDR2 YYNGEE, per germline. This CDR3 is built from 14 residues. V was shortened by 0 bases and J by 4 bases, with 11 bases between the two germline ends. CDR3 sequence reads: CASSVAFASYEQYF. The DNA for the CDR3 is TGTGCCAGCAGCGTAGCTTTCGCGAGTTACGAGCAGTACTTC.

This clone was seen once. The J gene is TRBJ1-2, the V gene TRBV6-5; no definite D call. The V gene's germline CDR1 is MNHEY and CDR2 SVGAGI. V lost 5 bases and J 3 bases, leaving 13 bases between the germline ends. The CDR3 runs 14 residues. CDR3 in amino acids: CASSPTDQDYGYTF. Here the CDR3 DNA reads TGTGCCAGCAGTCCGACGGATCAGGACTATGGCTACACCTTC.

The chain joins TRBV11-3 to TRBJ2-1, with TRBD2 identical over 9 bases. The germline CDR1 and CDR2 sequences are SGHNT and YENEEA. CDR3 size: 15 residues. V lost 4 bases to trimming and J lost 4 bases; unmatched junction nucleotides: 5. The chain's CDR3 is CASSSGSGGYNEQFF. The DNA for the CDR3 is TGTGCCAGCAGCTCGGGTAGCGGGGGATACAATGAGCAGTTCTTC.

The chain couples TRBV7-3 to TRBJ2-1, with TRBD2 matching over 16 bases. The V gene's germline CDR1 is SGHTA and CDR2 FQGTGA. The CDR3 has 19 amino acids. J lost 5 bases, V lost 5 bases, and 12 bases had no gene match. CDR3 DNA: TGTGCCAGCAGCATACAACCGGGACTAGCGGGGGGGCCTCACAATGAGCAGTTCTTC. Translating it yields CASSIQPGLAGGPHNEQFF.

The sample holds a few counts of this clone. V usage is TRBV19 and J usage is TRBJ2-3; a possible D gene is TRBD2 (6 bases). The germline gives CDR1 LNHDA, CDR2 SQIVND (reference sequence). The CDR3 length is 13 residues. V shed 4 bases and J shed 5 bases, with 10 bases lying between them. The CDR3 bases are TGTGCCAGTAGTACAGGGACTTTAGATACGCAGTATTTT. It encodes CASSTGTLDTQYF.

The chain carries TRBV30 and TRBJ1-2; D gene uncertain. CDR1 GTSNPN and CDR2 SVGIG come from the germline V gene (reference sequence). The CDR3 runs 13 residues. V gave up 4 bases and J gave up 4 bases, with 13 bases separating them. The CDR3 region is CAWTPPAGYGYTF. The CDR3 coding sequence is TGTGCCTGGACGCCTCCGGCGGGCTATGGCTACACCTTC. Complete variable domain (other parts from reference TRBV30 and TRBJ1-2): SQTIHQWPATLVQPVGSPLSLECTVEGTSNPNLYWYRQAAGRGLQLLFYSVGIGQISSEVPQNLSASRPQDRQFILSSKKLLLSDSGFYLCAWTPPAGYGYTFGSGTRLTVV.

The rearrangement joins TRBV29-1 to TRBJ2-1, with a weak D call TRBD2 (5 bases). CDR1 SQVTM and CDR2 ANQGSEA come from the germline V gene. CDR3 length equals 12 residues. With 5 bases removed from V and 7 bases from J, the gap between germline ends came to 12 bases. The chain's CDR3 is CSVRTGWNEQFF. In DNA form, the CDR3 reads TGCAGCGTTCGTACGGGGTGGAATGAGCAGTTCTTC.